The entry that follows covers one T cell receptor beta chain sequence. This sample was included in a study of blood T cell repertoires in COVID-19. In the source study's methods: Nucleated cell number was recorded as an estimate derived from reference gene primer amplification. Using immunoSEQ multiplex PCR, the repertoire was profiled, and TCRdb retains in-frame clones only, with some absent. V, J and clone size were drawn from that table, and D and trimming were deduced from the DNA. The profile shows some 300,000 clones, almost 90% of them singletons. V dropped 3 bases and J dropped 4 bases, with 12 bases sitting between them. The CDR3 length is 14 residues. Germline V gene lookup returns CDR1 LGHDT and CDR2 YNNKEL (reference sequence).

Sample: PBMCs or T cells enriched from blood (not recorded which). The V gene is TRBV3-1 (or the pseudogene TRBV3-2), the J gene TRBJ1-2; D is undetermined. The sequence was collected from a woman between 18 and 29 years old with acute COVID-19. The CDR3 sequence is CASSQDSVVYGYTF. CDR3 DNA: TGTGCCAGCAGCCAGGACTCAGTCGTCTATGGCTACACCTTC.